This entry lists 25 T cell receptor beta chains sequenced from one sample in a study of beta chain features in type 1 diabetes. Regarding the study as a whole: Moderately but significantly shorter TCRB CDR3s were found in Type 1 diabetes patients in all four CD4+ subsets.

Their antigens remain unidentified. TCRB transcripts that were expressed got sequenced, as all of the isolated RNA had been reverse transcribed. This table comes from immunoSEQ multiplex PCR, and its TCRdb copy is limited to in-frame clones, with some not included. The sample lists hundreds of thousands of clones, over 12% occurring once. Specimen: naive CD4+ T cells from blood. These receptors were collected from a man aged 18-30 years with type 1 diabetes.

This chain uses TRBV13 with TRBJ2-3; 11 bases match TRBD1. CDR1 and CDR2 (germline): PRHDT, FYEKMQ (reference sequence). The J segment lost 4 bases and the V segment lost 3 bases, leaving 3 bases of the junction unmatched. The CDR3 totals 15 residues. The CDR3 protein is CASSFGTGGPDTQYF. CDR3 nucleotide sequence: TGTGCCAGCAGCTTCGGGACAGGGGGGCCAGATACGCAGTATTTT.

This clone appeared a few times. This chain joins TRBV6-6 and TRBJ2-4; tentative D call: TRBD2 (6 bases). The germline V gene encodes CDR1 MNHNY and CDR2 SVGAGI (reference sequence). V was shortened by 5 bases and J by 7 bases, with 18 bases between the two germline ends. This CDR3 has 15 amino acids. CDR3 in DNA: TGTGCCAGCAGTGCCCGGCACTCGGGGGTTAACATTCAGTACTTC. Protein product: CASSARHSGVNIQYF.

This clone occurred a few times. The genes are TRBV5-1 and TRBJ1-2; D is perhaps TRBD1 (6 bases). CDR3 length: 19 residues. The V end was cut by 1 base, the J end by 4 bases, with 26 bases between. The germline gives CDR1 SGHRS, CDR2 YFSETQ. CDR3 nucleotides: TGCGCCAGCAGCTTGCGGCCTCGTACAGGGCAAGGGGATTTCTATGGCTACACCTTC. Amino acids: CASSLRPRTGQGDFYGYTF.

There are a few counts of this clone. The rearrangement joins TRBV30 to TRBJ2-5; TRBD2 might be the D (7 bases). The CDR3 consists of 17 residues. V shed 4 bases and J shed 1 base, with 22 bases lying between them. The germline gives CDR1 GTSNPN, CDR2 SVGIG (reference sequence). The CDR3 coding sequence is TGTGCCTGGACCTACCGGCGGGGGCGGGACTTCCAAGAGACCCAGTACTTC. It encodes CAWTYRRGRDFQETQYF.

The gene calls are TRBV27 and TRBJ2-6; D ambiguous. CDR3 length: 12 amino acids. CDR1 and CDR2 from the germline V gene are MNHEY and SMNVEV (reference sequence). Trimming took 11 bases from V and 4 from J, leaving 9 bases between them. The CDR3 region is CAGSPGANVLTF. The CDR3 bases are TGTGCCGGGTCCCCGGGGGCCAACGTCCTGACTTTC.

The CDR3 sequence is CATSRGSVGGRWETQYF. The CDR3 DNA reads as TGTGCCACCAGCAGAGGGAGCGTTGGCGGGAGATGGGAGACCCAGTACTTC. The chain is built from TRBV15 and TRBJ2-5; 7 bases align to TRBD2. Unmatched junction bases numbered 13, after V lost 1 base and J lost 5 bases. This CDR3 spans 17 amino acids. Germline V gene lookup returns CDR1 LNHNV and CDR2 YYDKDF (reference sequence).

This clone was recorded a few times. V and J are TRBV4-1 and TRBJ2-1; D not certain. This CDR3 spans 14 amino acids. V lost 0 bases and J lost 4, with 7 bases in between. CDR1 and CDR2 (germline): MGHRA, YSYEKL. CDR3 loop: CASSQDSGYNEQFF. The CDR3 DNA reads TGCGCCAGCAGCCAAGATTCGGGTTACAATGAGCAGTTCTTC.

The rearrangement joins TRBV7-2 to TRBJ1-2; D is perhaps TRBD1 (5 bases). Germline loops: CDR1 SGHTA, CDR2 FQGNSA. The V gene lost 2 bases and the J gene lost 8 bases, with 9 bases spanning the gap. CDR3 size: 12 residues. The CDR3 DNA sequence: TGTGCCAGCAGCTTACAGGGATCCGGCTACACCTTC. Translated, it gives CASSLQGSGYTF.

This clone was detected a few times. The chain recombines TRBV7-2 with TRBJ2-7; a weak D match, TRBD2 (6 bases). There are 14 residues in the CDR3. V lost 5 bases and J lost 3, with 14 bases in between. Per germline, CDR1 SGHTA and CDR2 FQGNSA. CDR3 loop: CASSPPGVGYEQYF. The CDR3 region has the DNA TGTGCCAGCAGCCCGCCGGGGGTCGGCTACGAGCAGTACTTC.

The chain is built from TRBV6-5 and TRBJ2-7; a possible D gene is TRBD1 (7 bases). Between the trimmed V and J ends, which lost 11 bases and 0 bases, there was a span of 20 bases. Germline lookup yields CDR1 MNHEY and CDR2 SVGAGI. The CDR3 runs to 15 residues. CDR3 sequence reads: CAAKEAGTDSYEQYF. CDR3 DNA sequence: TGTGCCGCCAAGGAGGCGGGGACAGACTCCTACGAGCAGTACTTC.

This clone appeared a few times. The DNA for the CDR3 is TGTGCCAGCATCGGGGGATGGAATGAGCAGTTCTTC. This sequence encodes CASIGGWNEQFF. The chain employs TRBV28 and TRBJ2-1; D is possibly TRBD2 (6 bases). The CDR3 has 12 residues. Germline CDR1 MDHEN, CDR2 SYDVKM. V lost 7 bases, J lost 7 bases, and 11 bases lay in between.

The chain carries TRBV6-6 and TRBJ2-1; 7 nucleotides agree with TRBD2. The CDR3 is 14 residues long. Germline-derived CDR1 and CDR2 are MNHNY and SVGAGI (reference sequence). V shed 9 bases, J shed 3 bases, and the junction held 8 bases outside the gene matches. The CDR3 DNA reads as TGTGCCAGTTATTTTGGGGGGGACTACAATGAGCAGTTCTTC. Amino acid sequence: CASYFGGDYNEQFF.

This clone has just a few counts. The chain uses TRBV7-9 and TRBJ1-1; no clear D. V gave up 2 bases and J gave up 6 bases, with 10 bases separating them. Germline assignment: CDR1 SEHNR and CDR2 FQNEAQ (reference sequence). CDR3 length equals 13 residues. As DNA, the CDR3 is TGTGCCAGCAGCTTATCTAGTTGGGCTGAAGCTTTCTTT. Translating gives CASSLSSWAEAFF.

This clone was detected once. The chain recombines TRBV6-1 with TRBJ2-2; D call uncertain. Between the trimmed V and J ends, which lost 0 bases and 3 bases, there was a span of 14 bases. The CDR3 runs to 17 residues. CDR1 MNHNS and CDR2 SASEGT come from the germline V gene. CDR3 in amino acids: CASSEALGSVDTGELFF. The CDR3 DNA follows: TGTGCCAGCAGTGAAGCGCTGGGATCCGTGGACACCGGGGAGCTGTTTTTT.

This clone occurred a few times. The rearrangement joins TRBV7-9 to TRBJ2-6, with D tentatively TRBD1 (5 bases). The length of the CDR3 is 15 residues. Germline CDR1 SEHNR, CDR2 FQNEAQ (reference sequence). V lost 5 bases, J lost 4 bases, and 12 bases lay in between. The CDR3 bases are TGTGCCAGCAGCCGAAAGGGGTACGGGGCCAACGTCCTGACTTTC. Protein: CASSRKGYGANVLTF.

This clone was counted a few times. V gene TRBV7-9 combines with J gene TRBJ2-5; D unresolved. The CDR3 runs 13 residues. With 5 bases removed from V and 4 bases from J, the gap between germline ends came to 11 bases. Germline CDR1 reads SEHNR; CDR2 reads FQNEAQ (reference sequence). This CDR3 reads CASSGGVGETQYF. The DNA for the CDR3 is TGTGCCAGCAGCGGTGGCGTGGGAGAGACCCAGTACTTC.

V usage is TRBV6-1 and J usage is TRBJ1-5, with D maybe TRBD1 (6 bases). Trimming removed 3 bases at V and 0 bases at J, with 6 bases between. This CDR3 has 14 residues. CDR1 MNHNS and CDR2 SASEGT come from the germline V gene. The CDR3 here is CASSDRGSNQPQHF. The CDR3 DNA follows: TGTGCCAGCAGTGACAGGGGTAGCAATCAGCCCCAGCATTTT.

This clone was seen only a few times. V gene TRBV28 combines with J gene TRBJ1-6, with TRBD1 matching over 7 bases. Per germline, CDR1 MDHEN and CDR2 SYDVKM. CDR3 length equals 14 residues. The V segment lost 7 bases and the J segment 6 bases; nucleotides outside the gene matches: 6. Written as DNA, the CDR3 is TGTGCCAGCAATGGCGGGACAGTTAATTCACCCCTCCACTTT. It encodes CASNGGTVNSPLHF.

This clone was seen just once. J is TRBJ2-5 and V is TRBV30; D possibly corresponds to TRBD1 (5 bases). CDR3 length: 13 amino acids. Germline-derived CDR1 and CDR2 are GTSNPN and SVGIG (reference sequence). V was cut by 0 bases and J by 5 bases, with 10 bases left in between. This CDR3 is CAWSVGLGETQYF. As DNA, the CDR3 is TGTGCCTGGAGTGTGGGGCTCGGGGAGACCCAGTACTTC.

About this clone itself: Other DNA variants within this sample encode the same CDR3. V is TRBV30 and J is TRBJ2-7; D is perhaps TRBD2 (6 bases). With 0 bases removed from V and 1 base from J, the gap between germline ends came to 10 bases. This CDR3 is 14 amino acids long. CDR1 and CDR2 (germline): GTSNPN, SVGIG (reference sequence). The CDR3 DNA follows: TGTGCCTGGAGTGTAGGAGGGTCTTCCTACGAGCAGTACTTC. It specifies CAWSVGGSSYEQYF.

This clone was seen only a few times. The chain joins TRBV18 to TRBJ1-6, with D possibly TRBD1 on 5 matching bases. V lost 1 base and J 5 bases, leaving 12 bases between the germline ends. The CDR3 has 16 amino acids. The germline V gene has CDR1 KGHSH and CDR2 LQKENI. The CDR3 DNA reads as TGTGCCAGCTCACCACAGGGGAATAGAGATAATTCACCCCTCCACTTT. Amino acid sequence: CASSPQGNRDNSPLHF.

This clone has only a few counts. The J gene is TRBJ1-2, the V gene TRBV15, with a possible D match to TRBD1 (6 bases). The CDR3 length is 13 residues. The V and J ends lost 3 bases and 7 bases respectively, with 12 bases between them. CDR1 is LNHNV, CDR2 YYDKDF, per germline (reference sequence). Written as DNA, the CDR3 is TGTGCCACCAGCAGGGTCAGGGGTGGTGGCTACACCTTC. This gives the protein CATSRVRGGGYTF.

This sequence joins TRBV10-3 and TRBJ1-1, with no clear D. From germline, CDR1 is ENHRY and CDR2 SYGVKD. There are 12 residues in the CDR3. Trimming removed 3 bases at V and 5 bases at J, with 7 bases between. This chain's CDR3 is CAISEKGTEAFF. The CDR3 DNA reads TGTGCCATCAGTGAAAAGGGAACTGAAGCTTTCTTT.

The rearrangement links TRBV7-2 to TRBJ2-3, with 8 bases aligning to TRBD2. CDR1 and CDR2 (germline): SGHTA, FQGNSA. With V trimmed by 2 bases and J by 2 bases, 6 bases remained unmatched. CDR3 length equals 16 residues. For the CDR3, the DNA is TGTGCCAGCAGCTTAAGTAGCGGGGTCCACACAGATACGCAGTATTTT. It yields the protein CASSLSSGVHTDTQYF.

V gene TRBV6-6 combines with J gene TRBJ1-2; TRBD1 might be the D (6 bases). V was cut by 10 bases and J by 5 bases, with 17 bases left in between. Germline V gives CDR1 MNHNY, CDR2 SVGAGI (reference sequence). The CDR3 totals 13 residues. In DNA form, the CDR3 reads TGTGCCACCCAAATGGGGGGGCTTTATGGCTACACCTTC. This encodes CATQMGGLYGYTF.